This TCR beta chain derives from a study of CD8 T cells in ankylosing spondylitis. The germline CDR1 and CDR2 sequences are SGHKS and YYEKEE (reference sequence). CDR3 length equals 12 residues. The V gene lost 4 bases and the J gene lost 0 bases, with 4 bases spanning the gap. Regarding the study as a whole: Reportedly, matched ankylosing spondylitis synovial fluid was significantly enriched for disease-linked clones.

TCRdb re-called the 5' RACE reads through MiXCR, storing one row per CDR3 protein. Of about 360,000 distinct CDR3 sequences in the sample, 20% were seen once. This clonotype was found many times. Its antigen is not known. The origin of this receptor is a male donor with ankylosing spondylitis or in good health (not recorded which). This sequence joins TRBV5-5 and TRBJ1-1; no clear D. The sample taken for sequencing was blood, either unsorted or a sorted T cell fraction (not recorded which). CDR3 in amino acids: CASSPVNTEAFF. The CDR3 region has the DNA TGTGCCAGCAGCCCCGTGAACACTGAAGCTTTCTTT.